This T cell receptor (beta chain) stems from a study of T cells in Graves' hyperthyroidism and ophthalmopathy. Amplification of TCR beta CDR3 regions was performed using RNA transcripts as template. HTBI primers drove first-round RT-PCR of the TCR CDR3. MiXCR was run by TCRdb on the multiplex PCR reads, yielding one entry per CDR3 protein. Of 750,000 to 950,000 distinct CDR3 sequences in the sample, 38% are singletons; the top ten hold 7% to 10%. The CDR3 is 14 residues long. The V gene's germline CDR1 is SEHNR and CDR2 FQNEAQ (reference sequence). Trimming stripped 4 bases from V and 6 bases from J, with 12 bases between. Hyperthyroidism of Graves' type that showed no ophthalmopathy progression within 18 months was stable. Diagnosis rested on symptoms, serum thyroxine and TRAb, thyroid ultrasound, and orbital computed tomography.

The receptor's source is a man aged 18 to 35 with Graves' hyperthyroidism. The sequenced sample consisted of blood. The V and J genes are TRBV7-9 and TRBJ1-4, with D hard to call. The DNA for the CDR3 is TGTGCCAGCAGCTCGGACCTCGGGGATGAAAAACTGTTTTTT. It translates to CASSSDLGDEKLFF.